What follows are 29 T cell receptor beta chains derived from one specimen sequenced in a study of blood T cell repertoires in COVID-19. The method was immunoSEQ multiplex PCR; TCRdb's version includes in-frame clones alone and lacks a portion of them. This sample yields roughly 450,000 clones, of which less than 95% are seen a single time; approximately 0.65% belongs to the top ten. Sequencing input: PBMCs or T cells enriched from blood (not recorded which). All receptors derive from a man aged 18 to 35 who had recovered from COVID-19.

Of note for this clone: Likely a read error: the CDR3 ends without its conserved phenylalanine or tryptophan. Because the CDR3's place on the DNA is in doubt, the DNA is left out and the CDR3 is given as listed by TCRdb. The V and J genes are TRBV20-1 and TRBJ2-3; the DNA was not used to check the table's D call, TRBD1. The CDR3 is 9 residues long, counting both termini. Germline CDR1 is DFQATT and CDR2 is SNEGSKA (reference sequence). The CDR3 protein is CSARGLTTA.

The chain joins TRBV7-9 to TRBJ2-5; TRBD1 might be the D (7 bases). This CDR3 is 13 amino acids long. Germline values: CDR1 SEHNR, CDR2 FQNEAQ (reference sequence). The V end was cut by 5 bases, the J end by 7 bases, with 14 bases between. This CDR3 reads CASSPLAGGTQYF. CDR3 DNA sequence: TGTGCCAGCAGCCCACTAGCAGGGGGGACCCAGTACTTC.

The chain couples TRBV6-6 to TRBJ1-1; D gene unclear. Germline values: CDR1 MNHNY, CDR2 SVGAGI (reference sequence). This CDR3 contains 14 residues. V lost 0 bases and J lost 6, with 11 bases in between. CDR3 sequence: CASSYSWARPEAFF. Written as DNA, the CDR3 is TGTGCCAGCAGTTACTCGTGGGCGCGACCTGAAGCTTTCTTT.

The chain joins TRBV10-3 to TRBJ2-5; a possible D gene is TRBD2 (6 bases). The ends were cut back, 3 bases at V and 7 bases at J, with 15 bases in the middle. CDR1 is ENHRY and CDR2 is SYGVKD in the germline V gene. CDR3 length: 14 amino acids. The CDR3 region is CAISDGPSGGTQYF. CDR3 in DNA: TGTGCCATCAGTGATGGGCCATCCGGGGGGACCCAGTACTTC.

The chain links TRBV5-1 to TRBJ1-4, with D tentatively TRBD1 (5 bases). Trimming took off 0 bases at V and 4 bases at J, with 13 bases between the two ends. This CDR3 is 16 amino acids long. Germline CDR1 reads SGHRS; CDR2 reads YFSETQ. The DNA of the CDR3 is TGCGCCAGCAGCTTGGACCCCGACAGCCGTAATGAAAAACTGTTTTTT. Amino acids: CASSLDPDSRNEKLFF.

The chain links TRBV28 to TRBJ2-5; tentatively, D is TRBD1 (5 bases). The CDR3 runs 11 residues. Per the germline V gene, CDR1 is MDHEN and CDR2 is SYDVKM. Trimming took 5 bases from V and 9 from J, leaving 10 bases between them. In DNA, the CDR3 is TGTGCCAGCAGTGGATACAGGCCCCAGTACTTC. This translates into CASSGYRPQYF.

The chain employs TRBV4-1 and TRBJ2-2, with 7 positions matching TRBD1. The CDR3 covers 13 residues. After removal of 3 bases from V and 6 bases from J, the junction contained 1 base not matched to a gene. Germline values: CDR1 MGHRA, CDR2 YSYEKL. The CDR3 sequence: CASSQQGAGELFF. For the CDR3, the DNA is TGCGCCAGCAGCCAGCAGGGGGCCGGGGAGCTGTTTTTT.

This chain connects TRBV10-3 to TRBJ1-5; D is unclear. The CDR3 contains 14 residues. CDR1 is ENHRY and CDR2 is SYGVKD in the germline V gene. Trimming left V 3 bases short and J 4 bases short, with 10 bases between. The CDR3 here is CAISDVPGNQPQHF. CDR3 DNA sequence: TGTGCCATCAGTGATGTCCCGGGGAATCAGCCCCAGCATTTT.

The chain joins TRBV3-1 (or the pseudogene TRBV3-2) to TRBJ1-1, with no clear D. The CDR3 sequence is 12 residues long. V lost 8 bases, J lost 2 bases, and 9 bases lay in between. Germline loops: CDR1 LGHDT, CDR2 YNNKEL (reference sequence). CDR3 in amino acids: CASRTVNTEAFF. CDR3 in DNA: TGTGCCAGCCGTACAGTAAACACTGAAGCTTTCTTT.

The rearrangement uses TRBV6-5 and TRBJ1-1; 7 bases align to TRBD1. This CDR3 comprises 13 residues. V trimming: 10 bases; J trimming: 5 bases; junction bases outside the gene matches: 10. Germline-derived CDR1 and CDR2 are MNHEY and SVGAGI. The CDR3 bases are TGTGCCACTGACAGGGCGCAGGGGACTGAAGCTTTCTTT. The encoded protein is CATDRAQGTEAFF.

This clone showed up just once. The chain recombines TRBV6-2 or TRBV6-3 with TRBJ2-1; perhaps TRBD1 as D (5 bases). The V gene lost 5 bases and the J gene lost 0 bases, with 20 bases spanning the gap. The germline V gene has CDR1 MNHEY and CDR2 SVGEGT. The CDR3 length is 18 residues. The DNA for the CDR3 is TGTGCCAGCAGTCTACAGGCCGTTATGGACCGCTCCTACAATGAGCAGTTCTTC. Protein sequence: CASSLQAVMDRSYNEQFF.

The gene calls are TRBV10-3 and TRBJ2-7, with a possible D match to TRBD1 (5 bases). Germline CDR1 reads ENHRY; CDR2 reads SYGVKD. CDR3 length equals 14 residues. V lost 2 bases to trimming and J lost 2 bases, with 10 bases between them. The CDR3 reads CAISEGAGTYEQYF. In DNA, the CDR3 is TGTGCCATCAGTGAGGGGGCTGGAACCTACGAGCAGTACTTC.

This chain uses TRBV10-2 with TRBJ1-1; the D gene is possibly TRBD1 (5 bases). Germline values: CDR1 WSHSY, CDR2 SAAADI. V lost 10 bases and J 0 bases, leaving 9 bases between the germline ends. There are 12 residues in the CDR3. The CDR3 DNA follows: TGCGCCACTTCGGACATGAACACTGAAGCTTTCTTT. It encodes CATSDMNTEAFF.

V usage is TRBV19 and J usage is TRBJ2-7, with TRBD2 matching 14 bases. The CDR3 sequence is 16 residues long. Germline-derived CDR1 and CDR2 are LNHDA and SQIVND (reference sequence). V gave up 5 bases and J gave up 5 bases; unmatched junction bases: 8. For the CDR3, the DNA is TGTGCCAGTAGTCCCGGGACTAGCGGGAGTCTGGACGAGCAGTACTTC. It specifies CASSPGTSGSLDEQYF.

This clone has only one observation. This chain connects TRBV19 to TRBJ2-3, with TRBD1 identical over 11 bases. CDR1 is LNHDA and CDR2 is SQIVND in the germline V gene (reference sequence). The V segment lost 6 bases and the J segment 6 bases; nucleotides outside the gene matches: 5. This CDR3 has 14 residues. For the CDR3, the DNA is TGTGCCAGTAGCCGGGGACAGGGGGGGGATACGCAGTATTTT. Its translation: CASSRGQGGDTQYF. The full variable domain, completed using reference TRBV19 and TRBJ2-3, is DGGITQSPKYLFRKEGQNVTLSCEQNLNHDAMYWYRQDPGQGLRLIYYSQIVNDFQKGDIAEGYSVSREKKESFPLTVTSAQKNPTAFYLCASSRGQGGDTQYFGPGTRLTVL.

This chain joins TRBV11-3 and TRBJ2-7; D might be TRBD2 (6 bases). V dropped 1 base and J dropped 6 bases, with 19 bases sitting between them. Germline V lookup: CDR1 SGHNT, CDR2 YENEEA. This CDR3 is 16 amino acids long. DNA of the CDR3: TGTGCCAGCAGCTTAGGTTTATGGAGGGCCCGGGGCGAGCAGTACTTC. Translated: CASSLGLWRARGEQYF.

V gene TRBV2 combines with J gene TRBJ1-2; D gene unclear. Germline CDR1 is SNHLY and CDR2 is FYNNEI. The CDR3 is 13 residues long. Trimming took off 5 bases at V and 7 bases at J, with 14 bases between the two ends. In DNA form, the CDR3 reads TGTGCCAGCAGTTCAGGTGACTATCGTGGCTACACCTTC. It encodes CASSSGDYRGYTF.

DNA for the CDR3: TGTGCCAGCAGGACAGGGGATGGCTCTGGAAACACCATATATTTT. This sequence encodes CASRTGDGSGNTIYF. J is TRBJ1-3 and V is TRBV2; TRBD1 matches at 8 bases. Germline CDR1 is SNHLY and CDR2 is FYNNEI. The CDR3 covers 15 residues. V was clipped by 6 bases and J by 0 bases; unmatched bases: 4.

The chain carries TRBV5-4 and TRBJ2-5; 8 nucleotides align to TRBD2. This CDR3 is built from 15 residues. V lost 0 bases to trimming and J lost 5 bases; unmatched junction nucleotides: 6. CDR1 SGHNT and CDR2 YYREEE come from the germline V gene (reference sequence). CDR3 sequence (DNA): TGTGCCAGCAGCTTGGAGGGTAGCGGGGCGGAGACCCAGTACTTC. The encoded protein is CASSLEGSGAETQYF.

The sample holds a few counts of this clone. This chain joins TRBV15 and TRBJ2-1, with D perhaps TRBD2 (6 bases). In germline, CDR1 is LNHNV, CDR2 YYDKDF (reference sequence). The ends were cut back, 4 bases at V and 8 bases at J, with 15 bases in the middle. This CDR3 contains 14 residues. This CDR3 reads CATSKELASYEQFF. The CDR3 DNA reads as TGTGCCACCAGCAAAGAACTAGCATCATATGAGCAGTTCTTC.

V usage is TRBV6-1 and J usage is TRBJ1-2; 10 bases are a match to TRBD1. The CDR3 contains 17 residues. V dropped 2 bases and J dropped 1; count of bases not matched to a gene: 7. Germline V gene lookup returns CDR1 MNHNS and CDR2 SASEGT. CDR3 nucleotides: TGTGCCAGCAGTGAAAACGTTGGGACAGGGGTTAACTATGGCTACACCTTC. Translation gives CASSENVGTGVNYGYTF.

This rearrangement joins TRBV18 to TRBJ2-7; 8 nucleotides match TRBD1. The CDR3 is made up of 12 amino acids. Germline V gives CDR1 KGHSH, CDR2 LQKENI. V lost 5 bases and J lost 5; bases outside the gene matches: 2. The CDR3, as DNA: TGTGCCAGCTCAGACAGGGGCCACGAGCAGTACTTC. Protein sequence: CASSDRGHEQYF.

The gene calls are TRBV27 and TRBJ1-2, with 7 nucleotides matching TRBD1. The CDR3 length is 15 residues. J was trimmed by 4 bases and V by 0 bases; bases with no gene match: 5. Germline V lookup: CDR1 MNHEY, CDR2 SMNVEV (reference sequence). In DNA form, the CDR3 reads TGTGCCAGCAGTTTATCGGAGACAGGGTTCTATGGCTACACCTTC. Translation: CASSLSETGFYGYTF.

The chain combines TRBV7-8 with TRBJ2-6; D call uncertain. The CDR3 contains 14 residues. CDR1 and CDR2 from the germline V gene are SGHVS and FQNEAQ. V gave up 7 bases and J gave up 3 bases, with 10 bases separating them. DNA for the CDR3: TGTGCCAGCACCCCTATCGGTGGGGCCAACGTCCTGACTTTC. Translation: CASTPIGGANVLTF.

The J gene is TRBJ1-5, the V gene TRBV12-5, with a tentative D call TRBD1 (5 bases). This CDR3 is 13 amino acids long. CDR1 LGHNT and CDR2 FRNRAP come from the germline V gene. Trimming shortened V by 6 bases and J by 6 bases, and 12 bases separated the two germline ends. CDR3 coding DNA: TGTGCTAGTGGCATGGGGGGACGTCAGCCCCAGCATTTT. Translation gives CASGMGGRQPQHF.

The chain employs TRBV6-4 and TRBJ2-3; D not certain. This CDR3 region has 13 residues. Germline V gene lookup returns CDR1 MRHNA and CDR2 SNTAGT. The V end lost 6 bases, the J end lost 2 bases, and 9 bases lay between the germline ends. CDR3 loop: CASSASPTDTQYF. The DNA of the CDR3 is TGTGCCAGCAGCGCTAGTCCCACAGATACGCAGTATTTT.

V and J are TRBV7-8 and TRBJ1-6, with D perhaps matching TRBD1 (6 bases). V gave up 5 bases and J gave up 10 bases, with 18 bases separating them. Germline loops: CDR1 SGHVS, CDR2 FQNEAQ. CDR3 length: 15 residues. CDR3 DNA sequence: TGTGCCAGCAGCACTAAAGGGGGAGCGGGATCACCCCTCCACTTT. This sequence encodes CASSTKGGAGSPLHF. Using reference TRBV7-8 and TRBJ1-6 for the parts outside the CDR3, the full variable domain is GAGVSQSPRYKVAKRGQDVALRCDPISGHVSLFWYQQALGQGPEFLTYFQNEAQLDKSGLPSDRFFAERPEGSVSTLKIQRTQQEDSAVYLCASSTKGGAGSPLHFGNGTRLTVT.

The V call is TRBV29-1, the J call TRBJ2-5, with TRBD2 matching over 9 bases. Germline V gene lookup returns CDR1 SQVTM and CDR2 ANQGSEA. This CDR3 comprises 13 residues. The junction had 7 bases not matched to a gene; V was cut back by 7 bases and J by 4 bases. CDR3 sequence reads: CSAAGGEGETQYF. CDR3 DNA sequence: TGCAGCGCCGCGGGGGGGGAGGGAGAGACCCAGTACTTC.

The J gene is TRBJ2-1, the V gene TRBV5-1; D is ambiguous. CDR3 length: 15 amino acids. Germline lookup yields CDR1 SGHRS and CDR2 YFSETQ. The germline V and J ends were trimmed by 2 bases and 9 bases, with 18 bases remaining between them. The CDR3 loop reads CASSLSKSLGGEQFF. For the CDR3, the DNA is TGCGCCAGCAGCTTATCGAAATCCCTTGGCGGTGAGCAGTTCTTC.